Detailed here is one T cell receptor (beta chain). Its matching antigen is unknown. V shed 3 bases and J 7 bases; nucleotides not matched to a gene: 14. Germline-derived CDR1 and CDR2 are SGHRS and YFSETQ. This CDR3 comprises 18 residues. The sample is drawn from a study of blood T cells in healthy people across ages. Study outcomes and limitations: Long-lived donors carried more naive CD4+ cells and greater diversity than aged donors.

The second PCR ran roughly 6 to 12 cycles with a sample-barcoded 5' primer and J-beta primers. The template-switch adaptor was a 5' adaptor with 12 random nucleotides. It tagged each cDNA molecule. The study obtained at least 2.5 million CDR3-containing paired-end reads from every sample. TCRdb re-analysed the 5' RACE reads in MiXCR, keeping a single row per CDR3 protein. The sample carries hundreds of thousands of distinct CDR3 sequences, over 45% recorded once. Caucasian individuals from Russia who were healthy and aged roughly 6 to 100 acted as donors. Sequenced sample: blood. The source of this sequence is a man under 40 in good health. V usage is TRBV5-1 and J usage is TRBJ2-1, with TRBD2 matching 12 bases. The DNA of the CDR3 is TGCGCCAGCAGCTCCCTCTATTCCGGGACTAGCGGGTTAAATGAGCAGTTCTTC. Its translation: CASSSLYSGTSGLNEQFF.